These 18 T cell receptor beta chains share one sample of origin, sequenced in a study of control samples from healthy donors and cancer patients. Here immunoSEQ multiplex PCR was the method, and the copy in TCRdb shows in-frame clones only, minus some. The table lists roughly 95,000 clones, just over 85% of them singletons. Input material: blood. These TCRs come from a young man in good health.

The J gene is TRBJ1-1, the V gene TRBV5-1; no definite D call. CDR1 SGHRS and CDR2 YFSETQ come from the germline V gene. Trimming left V 1 base short and J 1 base short, with 5 bases between. This CDR3 is 13 amino acids long. CDR3 DNA: TGCGCCAGCAGCTTGAGGGCGAACACTGAAGCTTTCTTT. It yields the protein CASSLRANTEAFF.

The gene calls are TRBV4-3 and TRBJ2-1, with 9 nucleotides matching TRBD2. Germline V CDR1 and CDR2: LGHNA, YSLEER. V shed 4 bases, J shed 6 bases, and the junction held 13 bases outside the gene matches. This CDR3 has 17 amino acids. The CDR3 region is CASSRYTGTSLRNEQFF. In DNA form, the CDR3 reads TGCGCCAGCAGCCGATATACCGGGACTAGCCTTCGCAATGAGCAGTTCTTC.

The sample holds one count of this clone. V gene TRBV18 combines with J gene TRBJ2-7, with 12 bases matching TRBD2. The V and J ends lost 5 bases and 3 bases, in that order; junction bases with no gene match: 5. Germline V gene sequence: CDR1 KGHSH, CDR2 LQKENI. The CDR3 is 15 residues long. CDR3 loop: CASSILAGGLYEQYF. CDR3 DNA sequence: TGTGCCAGCTCAATCCTAGCGGGAGGGCTCTACGAGCAGTACTTC.

This rearrangement joins TRBV7-2 to TRBJ2-5; D unresolved. V gave up 5 bases and J gave up 5 bases, with 12 bases separating them. CDR1 SGHTA and CDR2 FQGNSA come from the germline V gene. The CDR3 spans 13 residues. Written as DNA, the CDR3 is TGTGCCAGCAGCCCACGCCCCGGGGAGACCCAGTACTTC. Protein: CASSPRPGETQYF.

This clone was recorded a few times. The chain links TRBV28 to TRBJ2-7; 9 nucleotides agree with TRBD1. There are 14 residues in the CDR3. Germline V lookup: CDR1 MDHEN, CDR2 SYDVKM. The trim removed 3 bases at V and 2 bases at J, leaving 2 bases unmatched. CDR3 DNA sequence: TGTGCCAGCAGTTTGACAGGGGGGGCCTACGAGCAGTACTTC. It codes for CASSLTGGAYEQYF.

The chain joins TRBV28 to TRBJ1-3; D perhaps matches TRBD1 (5 bases). Trimming left V 3 bases short and J 4 bases short, with 16 bases between. This CDR3 region has 16 residues. CDR1 is MDHEN and CDR2 is SYDVKM in the germline V gene. The CDR3 sequence is CASSLSRPKGGNTIYF. As DNA, the CDR3 is TGTGCCAGCAGTTTGAGCAGGCCAAAGGGGGGAAACACCATATATTTT.

The gene calls are TRBV2 and TRBJ1-5; weak D call: TRBD1 (5 bases). The CDR3 totals 13 residues. V lost 3 bases to trimming and J lost 6 bases, with 9 bases between them. CDR1 and CDR2 from the germline V gene are SNHLY and FYNNEI. CDR3 nucleotides: TGTGCCAGCAGTGACAGGGCGGGTCAGCCCCAGCATTTT. Protein: CASSDRAGQPQHF.

The rearrangement links TRBV4-1 to TRBJ2-1; 7 nucleotides align to TRBD2. CDR3 length: 17 amino acids. V gave up 2 bases and J gave up 1 base; unmatched junction bases: 8. The germline gives CDR1 MGHRA, CDR2 YSYEKL. The DNA for the CDR3 is TGCGCCAGCAGCCAATCTCAGGCGGGAGATTCCTACAATGAGCAGTTCTTC. Amino acids: CASSQSQAGDSYNEQFF.

The V call is TRBV18, the J call TRBJ2-6; 14 bases agree with TRBD2. Trimming cost V 3 bases and J 4 bases; bases outside gene matches: 2. The CDR3 runs to 17 residues. Germline CDR1 is KGHSH and CDR2 is LQKENI. This chain's CDR3 is CASSPGLAGAGANVLTF. The CDR3, as DNA: TGTGCCAGCTCACCGGGACTAGCGGGAGCCGGGGCCAACGTCCTGACTTTC.

The V and J genes are TRBV9 and TRBJ2-1, with 11 nucleotides matching TRBD2. The CDR3 length is 15 residues. CDR1 SGDLS and CDR2 YYNGEE come from the germline V gene. V gave up 0 bases and J gave up 8 bases; unmatched junction bases: 4. This CDR3 reads CASSVGSGRGHEQFF. CDR3 DNA: TGTGCCAGCAGCGTAGGTAGCGGGAGGGGTCATGAGCAGTTCTTC.

The chain has TRBV24-1 and TRBJ2-7; possibly TRBD2 for D (5 bases). V gave up 4 bases and J gave up 6 bases, with 18 bases separating them. This CDR3 is built from 15 residues. CDR1 KGHDR and CDR2 SFDVKD come from the germline V gene. The CDR3 spells CATSEGPGGFSEQYF. The CDR3 DNA reads as TGTGCCACCAGTGAAGGTCCCGGAGGCTTTTCCGAGCAGTACTTC.

The chain couples TRBV7-2 to TRBJ1-2; a possible D gene is TRBD1 (6 bases). V was pared by 5 bases and J by 8 bases, with 18 bases between. In germline, CDR1 is SGHTA, CDR2 FQGNSA. The CDR3 covers 14 residues. CDR3 protein: CASSPGSRGDGYTF. The DNA for the CDR3 is TGTGCCAGCAGCCCTGGGAGCAGGGGTGACGGCTACACCTTC.

The V and J genes are TRBV28 and TRBJ1-6; D is possibly TRBD1 (6 bases). V was cut by 4 bases and J by 7 bases, with 17 bases left in between. CDR1 is MDHEN, CDR2 SYDVKM, per germline. This CDR3 is built from 16 residues. The CDR3 DNA reads as TGTGCCAGCAGTTCCCCATGGGACATCCGGAATTCACCCCTCCACTTT. Translated: CASSSPWDIRNSPLHF.

Within the sample, this clone is medium-sized. The chain combines TRBV13 with TRBJ2-1; 7 bases map to TRBD2. Germline V gene data show CDR1 as PRHDT and CDR2 as FYEKMQ (reference sequence). With V trimmed by 8 bases and J by 5 bases, 18 bases remained unmatched. The CDR3 consists of 17 residues. DNA for the CDR3: TGTGCCAGCCTAAACGCCGTAGCGGGTAATTTTGACAATGAGCAGTTCTTC. Protein product: CASLNAVAGNFDNEQFF.

The chain is built from TRBV10-2 and TRBJ1-2; D call uncertain. The length of the CDR3 is 18 residues. CDR1 is WSHSY, CDR2 SAAADI, per germline. V was pared by 2 bases and J by 0 bases, with 19 bases between. The CDR3 nucleotides read TGCGCCAGCAGTGAGCGGTTCGGCGGGCCTTCTTCTAACTATGGCTACACCTTC. Amino acid sequence: CASSERFGGPSSNYGYTF.

The V gene is TRBV2, the J gene TRBJ2-2, with 13 bases fitting TRBD2. Germline V gene lookup returns CDR1 SNHLY and CDR2 FYNNEI. The CDR3 contains 15 residues. V gave up 6 bases and J gave up 8 bases; unmatched junction bases: 6. The CDR3 protein is CASRRTSGSAGELFF. In DNA form, the CDR3 reads TGTGCCAGCAGGCGGACTAGCGGGAGTGCGGGGGAGCTGTTTTTT.

The J gene is TRBJ1-2, the V gene TRBV2; 9 nucleotides align to TRBD1. CDR3 length: 14 residues. Germline lookup yields CDR1 SNHLY and CDR2 FYNNEI. The V and J ends lost 2 bases and 8 bases, in that order; junction bases with no gene match: 6. CDR3 nucleotides: TGTGCCAGCAGTGAACAGGGACAGGGCAAGGGCTACACCTTC. This encodes CASSEQGQGKGYTF.

As DNA, the CDR3 is TGTGCTAGTGGTTTGGTACACGGGGCCAGCACCTTC. It specifies CASGLVHGASTF. This chain uses TRBV12-5 with TRBJ1-2; D possibly corresponds to TRBD1 (5 bases). Germline V gene lookup returns CDR1 LGHNT and CDR2 FRNRAP. The CDR3 is 12 residues long. V was clipped by 0 bases and J by 13 bases, with 12 bases between them.